This T cell receptor beta chain originates from a study of OX40 agonist ivuxolimab in advanced cancers. Measured with immunoSEQ multiplex PCR; TCRdb has only the in-frame clones, and not every one. The repertoire holds about 72,000 clones, with 89% as singletons. General observations from the study: CD4+ and CD8+ blood T cells expanded clonally by week 6 at 0.1 to 3.0 mg/kg.

In germline, CDR1 is MDHEN, CDR2 SYDVKM. Trimming cost V 5 bases and J 5 bases; bases outside gene matches: 6. CDR3 length: 14 residues. About this clone: As yet, its antigen is unknown.

The chain carries TRBV28 and TRBJ2-5; 9 bases agree with TRBD2. The specimen comprised CD4+ or CD8+ T cells sorted from blood, sampled in a trial of the OX40 agonist ivuxolimab. This TCR was sampled from an adult with an advanced solid tumor such as melanoma, head and neck, liver or kidney cancer. In nucleotides, the CDR3 is TGTGCCAGCAGTGAGGCGGGGGGGCGGGAGACCCAGTACTTC. Protein: CASSEAGGRETQYF.